Presented here are 22 T cell receptor beta chains from one specimen sequenced in a study of CD8 T cells in Susac syndrome. With random hexamers, roughly 0.45 to 1 ug RNA was reverse transcribed. TCRdb passed the immunoSEQ multiplex PCR reads through MiXCR, listing each CDR3 protein once. The sample yields about 240,000 distinct CDR3 sequences, around 96% seen once. The sequencing sample was made of CD4+ T cells from PBMCs. The receptors originated from a human donor with Susac syndrome.

The chain employs TRBV18 and TRBJ2-7; 8 bases are shared with TRBD2. Germline CDR1 reads KGHSH; CDR2 reads LQKENI. Unmatched junction bases numbered 17, after V lost 1 base and J lost 3 bases. This CDR3 comprises 19 residues. CDR3 nucleotides: TGTGCCAGCTCACCACGGTATAGCGGGGACGTCTCCAATGACTACGAGCAGTACTTC. It specifies CASSPRYSGDVSNDYEQYF.

The chain uses TRBV2 and TRBJ2-7; D ambiguous. Germline V CDR1 and CDR2: SNHLY, FYNNEI. The CDR3 totals 14 residues. Deletions cut 5 bases from V and 0 bases from J, with 11 bases between. The CDR3 region is CASSSGRSSYEQYF. DNA for the CDR3: TGTGCCAGCAGTTCCGGACGGAGCTCCTACGAGCAGTACTTC. Together with reference TRBV2 and TRBJ2-7, the CDR3 gives the full variable domain: EPEVTQTPSHQVTQMGQEVILRCVPISNHLYFYWYRQILGQKVEFLVSFYNNEISEKSEIFDDQFSVERPDGSNFTLKIRSTKLEDSAMYFCASSSGRSSYEQYFGPGTRLTVT.

This chain uses TRBV29-1 with TRBJ2-3, with D perhaps TRBD2 (6 bases). With 8 bases removed from V and 5 bases from J, the gap between germline ends came to 20 bases. CDR3 size: 14 residues. Looked up from germline, CDR1 is SQVTM and CDR2 is ANQGSEA. The CDR3 DNA is TGCAGCACGCTCCGGAGGGCCGGGGGAGATACGCAGTATTTT. It specifies CSTLRRAGGDTQYF.

The chain couples TRBV5-4 to TRBJ1-1; no firm D call. Trimming left V 4 bases short and J 2 bases short, with 15 bases between. CDR1 SGHNT and CDR2 YYREEE come from the germline V gene (reference sequence). This CDR3 spans 15 amino acids. CDR3 coding DNA: TGTGCCAGCAGCACTTTTACGACCGCTAACACTGAAGCTTTCTTT. It is translated as CASSTFTTANTEAFF.

This clonotype was seen once. The genes are TRBV18 and TRBJ2-7, with TRBD1 matching over 8 bases. Germline lookup yields CDR1 KGHSH and CDR2 LQKENI. The CDR3 contains 14 residues. V shed 4 bases, J shed 5 bases, and the junction held 7 bases outside the gene matches. Here the CDR3 DNA reads TGTGCCAGCTCACAGAGACAGGGGTTACACGAGCAGTACTTC. Residues: CASSQRQGLHEQYF.

CDR3 nucleotides: TGCGCCAGCAGCCAAGACTTCGGCTCTGGAAACACCATATATTTT. Amino acid sequence: CASSQDFGSGNTIYF. The chain employs TRBV4-1 and TRBJ1-3; D is ambiguous. Germline V lookup: CDR1 MGHRA, CDR2 YSYEKL. V lost 0 bases, J lost 0 bases, and 6 bases lay in between. This CDR3 is built from 15 residues.

The gene calls are TRBV12-3 or TRBV12-4 and TRBJ2-4; D might be TRBD1 (6 bases). V lost 4 bases and J lost 8, with 12 bases in between. The CDR3 contains 13 residues. Here the CDR3 DNA reads TGTGCCAGCAGTTCTGGGGGCAAGGACATTCAGTACTTC. It codes for CASSSGGKDIQYF.

The table lists this clonotype with a count of one. The chain combines TRBV3-1 with TRBJ2-1; 8 bases fit TRBD2. This CDR3 is 16 amino acids long. Trimming removed 4 bases from V and 8 bases from J; junction bases left unmatched: 13. Germline CDR1 LGHDT, CDR2 YNNKEL (reference sequence). The CDR3, as DNA: TGTGCCAGCAGCCCTCGACTAGCGAGAGGGTGGGATGAGCAGTTCTTC. It codes for CASSPRLARGWDEQFF.

The V gene is TRBV4-2, the J gene TRBJ2-2, with 11 bases matching TRBD2. CDR3 length: 17 residues. The germline CDR1 and CDR2 sequences are LGHNA and YNFKEQ. V lost 8 bases and J lost 1; bases outside the gene matches: 9. CDR3 residues: CASGRGLAAMNTGELFF. CDR3 sequence (DNA): TGTGCCAGCGGCCGGGGACTAGCGGCGATGAACACCGGGGAGCTGTTTTTT.

The chain joins TRBV5-1 to TRBJ2-7, with 7 bases lining up with TRBD1. The trim removed 1 base at V and 7 bases at J, leaving 2 bases unmatched. The length of the CDR3 is 12 residues. Germline lookup yields CDR1 SGHRS and CDR2 YFSETQ. The CDR3 protein is CASSLMGQEQYF. CDR3 in DNA: TGCGCCAGCAGCTTGATGGGACAGGAGCAGTACTTC.

The genes are TRBV28 and TRBJ1-2; 7 bases fit TRBD1. Germline values: CDR1 MDHEN, CDR2 SYDVKM. V gave up 7 bases and J gave up 8 bases; unmatched junction bases: 19. This CDR3 has 16 residues. CDR3: CASTYPQVRQGRGYTF. The CDR3 region has the DNA TGTGCCAGCACCTACCCCCAGGTGAGACAGGGAAGAGGCTACACCTTC.

The rearrangement joins TRBV20-1 to TRBJ2-3; 8 bases line up with TRBD2. This CDR3 is built from 14 residues. Germline V gene data show CDR1 as DFQATT and CDR2 as SNEGSKA (reference sequence). The junction had 3 bases not matched to a gene; V was cut back by 3 bases and J by 1 base. CDR3 amino acids: CSARKAGGTDTQYF. In DNA, the CDR3 is TGCAGTGCTAGGAAAGCGGGAGGCACAGATACGCAGTATTTT.

The gene calls are TRBV6-6 and TRBJ2-7; the match to TRBD1 covers 7 bases. The germline gives CDR1 MNHNY, CDR2 SVGAGI (reference sequence). Trimming took 9 bases from V and 7 from J; bases not matched to a gene: 9. The length of the CDR3 is 12 residues. The CDR3 DNA reads as TGTGCCAGTTGGACAGGTGACGGTGAGCAGTACTTC. Amino acids: CASWTGDGEQYF.

The rearrangement links TRBV2 to TRBJ1-5; D remains unclear. V shed 1 base and J shed 3 bases, with 13 bases lying between them. Germline loops: CDR1 SNHLY, CDR2 FYNNEI. The CDR3 covers 16 residues. The CDR3 sequence is CASSEEDPGFNQPQHF. The CDR3 coding sequence is TGTGCCAGCAGTGAAGAGGATCCGGGATTCAATCAGCCCCAGCATTTT.

This rearrangement joins TRBV29-1 to TRBJ2-7; D not certain. Trimming pared 5 bases from V and 4 bases from J, leaving 18 bases between. The CDR3 covers 14 residues. Germline V CDR1 and CDR2: SQVTM, ANQGSEA. CDR3 bases: TGCAGCGTTAGAAGGCAACCCTCCGGGTACGAGCAGTACTTC. Protein: CSVRRQPSGYEQYF.

V usage is TRBV5-8 and J usage is TRBJ2-1, with 9 bases lining up with TRBD2. Trimming cost V 4 bases and J 8 bases; bases outside gene matches: 7. This CDR3 has 14 amino acids. The V gene's germline CDR1 is SGHTS and CDR2 YDEGEE. The CDR3 DNA follows: TGTGCCAGCAGCAATCTAGCGGGATTCGATGAGCAGTTCTTC. As protein: CASSNLAGFDEQFF.

This clonotype was seen only once. The chain joins TRBV4-1 to TRBJ2-7; 12 nucleotides agree with TRBD2. The CDR3 totals 17 residues. J was trimmed by 1 base and V by 4 bases; bases with no gene match: 8. Per the germline V gene, CDR1 is MGHRA and CDR2 is YSYEKL. The CDR3 is CASSLEGLAGKSYEQYF. For the CDR3, the DNA is TGCGCCAGCAGCCTTGAAGGACTAGCGGGAAAATCCTACGAGCAGTACTTC.

This rearrangement joins TRBV12-3 or TRBV12-4 to TRBJ2-2; D is possibly TRBD2 (5 bases). V was shortened by 6 bases and J by 1 base, with 15 bases between the two germline ends. The CDR3 has 16 residues. This CDR3 reads CASSTWWGENTGELFF. In DNA, the CDR3 is TGTGCCAGCAGCACCTGGTGGGGAGAGAACACCGGGGAGCTGTTTTTT.

V is TRBV5-8 and J is TRBJ1-2; tentatively, D is TRBD1 (5 bases). There are 14 residues in the CDR3. V gave up 0 bases and J gave up 4 bases, with 10 bases separating them. Germline V gives CDR1 SGHTS, CDR2 YDEGEE. The CDR3 sequence: CASSLVQAIYGYTF. The CDR3 bases are TGTGCCAGCAGCTTGGTACAGGCGATCTATGGCTACACCTTC.

The chain is built from TRBV5-1 and TRBJ2-5, with D hard to call. V gave up 2 bases and J gave up 2 bases, with 7 bases separating them. CDR3 length: 13 amino acids. Germline lookup yields CDR1 SGHRS and CDR2 YFSETQ. The DNA for the CDR3 is TGCGCCAGCAGCTTCCGTAGGCAAGAGACCCAGTACTTC. This encodes CASSFRRQETQYF.

The chain joins TRBV30 to TRBJ2-3; a weak D match, TRBD2 (6 bases). The CDR3 spans 12 residues. Trimming pared 7 bases from V and 5 bases from J, leaving 13 bases between. Germline-derived CDR1 and CDR2 are GTSNPN and SVGIG (reference sequence). This CDR3 reads CASNGGEDTQYF. For the CDR3, the DNA is TGTGCCTCCAACGGAGGGGAAGATACGCAGTATTTT.

The table lists this clonotype with a count of one. The chain employs TRBV20-1 and TRBJ2-1; the D is unclear. CDR1 and CDR2 (germline): DFQATT, SNEGSKA (reference sequence). There are 13 residues in the CDR3. Trimming removed 3 bases at V and 5 bases at J, with 11 bases between. The CDR3 DNA reads TGCAGTGCTAGTAAGTCCAGAGACAATGAGCAGTTCTTC. Its translation: CSASKSRDNEQFF.